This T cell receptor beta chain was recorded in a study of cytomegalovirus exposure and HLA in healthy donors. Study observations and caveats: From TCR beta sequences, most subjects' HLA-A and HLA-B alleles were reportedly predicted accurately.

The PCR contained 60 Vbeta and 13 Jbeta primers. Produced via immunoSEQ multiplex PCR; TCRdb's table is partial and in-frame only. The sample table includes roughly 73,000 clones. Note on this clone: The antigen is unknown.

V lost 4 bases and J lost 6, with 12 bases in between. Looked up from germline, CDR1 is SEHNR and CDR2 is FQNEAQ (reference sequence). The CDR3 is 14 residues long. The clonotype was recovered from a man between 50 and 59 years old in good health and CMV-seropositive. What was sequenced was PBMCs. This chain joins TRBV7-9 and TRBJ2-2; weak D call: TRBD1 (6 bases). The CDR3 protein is CASSSPDRSGELFF. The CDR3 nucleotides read TGTGCCAGCAGCTCGCCAGACAGGTCCGGGGAGCTGTTTTTT.